This T cell receptor (beta chain) is drawn from a study of shared clonotypes between healthy human individuals (TCRdb year 2020). About the full investigation: The cohort included a few men and a couple of women between 18 and 49 years of age. To estimate repertoire size and how much clonotype sharing occurs between individuals, the study deeply sequenced the blood TCR repertoires of five healthy adults. To increase sequencing depth and limit assay-specific biases, TCR repertoire library preparation and sequencing were carried out by different laboratories using diverse techniques. Between about 0.9 and 9 billion PBMCs per donor were obtained by leukapheresis. For each donor, CD4 naive and CD4 memory were each given three plates, CD8 naive was given two plates, and CD8 memory was given one plate. General conclusions and limits of the study: Higher generation probabilities were observed for clonotypes shared by all four sorted-subset donors than for non-shared clonotypes. Because the study included only a small number of donors, the genetic and exposure-history diversity represented was limited. Roughly 5.2% of naive CD4, 3.5% of naive CD8, approximately 2% of memory CD4, and less than 0.45% of memory CD8 clonotypes were shared across several donors. Only blood was sampled, and tissue TCR repertoires likely differ from those in blood. Naive subsets generally had larger estimated clonotype richness than memory subsets did. Incomplete sequencing was indicated by rarefaction of sorted-subset datasets, despite the large sequencing depth. Pairwise subsampling indicated that sequencing depth was expected to affect the degree of clonotype sharing among donors.

Based on the germline V gene, the CDR1 and CDR2 sequences are MDHEN and SYDVKM. Its CDR3 holds 15 amino acids, cysteine through phenylalanine. Only CDR3 DNA is held: 45 bases, read in frame from base 1. V ends up 9 bases short and J 8 bases short, with an unmatched junction base count of 15. Healthy HIV-negative adults with no recently reported acute infections or vaccinations were included as donors. Every donor was a Caucasian adult residing in Nashville, Tennessee, USA. CD4+ T cells were enriched by magnetic negative selection, after which naive cells were positively selected on CD45RA and the negative fraction was taken as the memory subset. After blood collection by leukapheresis, PBMCs were isolated using Ficoll-Histopaque density gradient centrifugation and then cryopreserved in the vapor phase of liquid nitrogen. Analytical flow cytometry was used to check the purity and quantity of each magnetically sorted T cell population. Each sorted fraction had its genomic DNA isolated and then quantified by UV absorbance on a Nanodrop 2000c.

Turning to this clone: The antigen it binds to is not known. No much larger clone is present one base from it, and per-base qualities are unavailable.

TCR CDR3 regions were amplified from genomic DNA by multiplex PCR using the deep immunoSEQ assay. Extracted genomic DNA from each cell subset was spread evenly across all wells of several immunoSEQ 96-well plates, with each plate serving as a replicate. For sorted subsets, about 200 ng genomic DNA, equal to some 30,000 T cell genomes, was loaded into each replicate PCR. Purified libraries were measured with a Qubit 3.0 fluorometer, size-checked on a Bioanalyzer 2100, and measured again with the KAPA Library Quantification kit. Each immunoSEQ 96-well plate was sequenced on its own single-read 150-cycle Illumina NextSeq 550 flow cell. The original pipeline was this. The immunoSEQ output contained only junctional sequences without quality scores, so filtering could not match that applied to full-length reads. Sequences were annotated with PyIR, a Python wrapper for IgBLAST v1.9, and V/J genes and CDR3 were assigned using IMGT germline references. Reads were removed for weak V/J assignments (E-value above 1e-6), missing CDR3, stop codons, out-of-frame junctions, or ambiguous translated residues. V3J clonotypes were defined as sequences sharing the same inferred V gene, J gene, and CDR3 amino acid sequence. Percentage overlap between repertoires was computed as shared unique clonotypes divided by the size of the smaller repertoire. Richness of each repertoire was evaluated using RTK rarefaction, the Chao1 estimator, and Recon v2.1 estimates of unobserved clonotypes. Generation probabilities were computed with OLGA for all TCRbeta clonotypes obtained by the gDNA method from four donors. This immuneACCESS table, as held by TCRdb, lists in-frame sequences with V and J called but not all clones. Of the missing ones, under half trace to an unresolved V gene in checked studies; the others have no known cause. The DNA gave D and trimming, while V, J and clone size come from that table. This sample holds around 1,000,000 clones; around 77% were observed only once. The ten largest make up more than 0.85% of the sample.

The sequence links TRBV28 to TRBJ1-2; 10 bases in the middle match TRBD1. The TCR comes from a man aged 18 to 35 in good health. Some clones in this sample may be carry-over from other donors' samples. The specimen sequenced was memory CD4+ T cells from PBMCs. Sample cell subset or site, as interpreted from the label and publication: CD45RA-negative fraction. The nucleotide sequence reads TGTGCCAGTCGGTCGGGTAGACAGGGGGCGGTCGGCTACACCTTC. Its protein product is CASRSGRQGAVGYTF.